Below, one TCR beta chain is given with its context. Combining a sample-barcoded 5' primer with a J-beta primer mix, a second PCR ran for about 7 to 11 cycles. A single record per CDR3 protein comes from TCRdb applying MiXCR to the 5' RACE reads. This sample has about 1.8 million distinct CDR3 sequences, with around 48% found just once. J gave up 8 bases and V 2 bases, and 5 bases lay outside the gene matches. The germline V gene has CDR1 SGHVS and CDR2 FQNEAQ. The CDR3 is made up of 16 amino acids. The data were obtained in a study of blood T cells in healthy people across ages. The TCR sequence derives from a woman aged 40 to 50 in good health. The sequenced material came from blood. V usage is TRBV7-8 and J usage is TRBJ2-1; the match to TRBD2 covers 14 bases. The CDR3 loop reads CASSLRLAGGPDEQFF. CDR3 sequence (DNA): TGTGCCAGCAGCTTACGACTAGCGGGGGGGCCAGATGAGCAGTTCTTC. The entire variable domain, with the rest obtained from reference TRBV7-8 and TRBJ2-1, is as follows: GAGVSQSPRYKVAKRGQDVALRCDPISGHVSLFWYQQALGQGPEFLTYFQNEAQLDKSGLPSDRFFAERPEGSVSTLKIQRTQQEDSAVYLCASSLRLAGGPDEQFFGPGTRLTVL.